What follows are 27 T cell receptor beta chains derived from one specimen sequenced in a study of cytomegalovirus exposure and HLA in healthy donors. PCR employed 60 Vbeta and 13 Jbeta primers. Profiling relied on immunoSEQ multiplex PCR, and the TCRdb table lists in-frame clones only, not all of them. The specimen's table records under 50,000 clones. The specimen sequenced was PBMCs. The receptors here all came from a male donor in good health and CMV-seronegative.

The V call is TRBV19, the J call TRBJ1-3; possibly TRBD1 for D (5 bases). Germline CDR1 reads LNHDA; CDR2 reads SQIVND (reference sequence). The CDR3 sequence is 12 residues long. The V end was cut by 1 base, the J end by 8 bases, with 6 bases between. In DNA form, the CDR3 reads TGTGCCAGTAGTATAGGGGGGGACACCATATATTTT. It codes for CASSIGGDTIYF.

V usage is TRBV7-2 and J usage is TRBJ1-4; D perhaps matches TRBD1 (5 bases). Trimming took off 0 bases at V and 7 bases at J, with 12 bases between the two ends. The CDR3 is 15 residues long. Per germline, CDR1 SGHTA and CDR2 FQGNSA. Here the CDR3 reads CASSLAGREGEKLFF. In DNA, the CDR3 is TGTGCCAGCAGCTTAGCAGGCAGGGAGGGTGAAAAACTGTTTTTT.

The rearrangement links TRBV6-1 to TRBJ1-5, with 7 bases matching TRBD1. The CDR3 runs 14 residues. Germline CDR1 reads MNHNS; CDR2 reads SASEGT. V lost 7 bases to trimming and J lost 7 bases; unmatched junction nucleotides: 10. For the CDR3, the DNA is TGTGCCAGCACCCCGAACGGAGGGGGCCAGCCCCAGCATTTT. Protein sequence: CASTPNGGGQPQHF.

The chain links TRBV11-3 to TRBJ2-3, with TRBD1 identical over 9 bases. Germline V lookup: CDR1 SGHNT, CDR2 YENEEA. The CDR3 loop spans 15 amino acids. The junction had 12 bases not matched to a gene; V was cut back by 8 bases and J by 6 bases. The CDR3 nucleotides are TGTGCCAGCTCCCCGGGACAGGGTACGTTGGATACGCAGTATTTT. Its translation is CASSPGQGTLDTQYF. Full variable domain (missing parts from reference TRBV11-3 and TRBJ2-3): EAGVVQSPRYKIIEKKQPVAFWCNPISGHNTLYWYLQNLGQGPELLIRYENEEAVDDSQLPKDRFSAERLKGVDSTLKIQPAELGDSAVYLCASSPGQGTLDTQYFGPGTRLTVL.

This chain connects TRBV18 to TRBJ2-2; 10 bases agree with TRBD1. The CDR3 is 16 residues long. The V and J ends lost 2 bases and 5 bases, in that order; junction bases with no gene match: 5. CDR1 and CDR2 from the germline V gene are KGHSH and LQKENI. CDR3 in amino acids: CASSPAWTGGTGELFF. The CDR3 coding sequence is TGTGCCAGCTCACCAGCCTGGACAGGGGGGACCGGGGAGCTGTTTTTT. Variable domain in full (rest from reference TRBV18 and TRBJ2-2): NAGVMQNPRHLVRRRGQEARLRCSPMKGHSHVYWYRQLPEEGLKFMVYLQKENIIDESGMPKERFSAEFPKEGPSILRIQQVVRGDSAAYFCASSPAWTGGTGELFFGEGSRLTVL.

The chain is built from TRBV18 and TRBJ1-6; 7 positions match TRBD1. The CDR3 is 15 residues long. Germline-derived CDR1 and CDR2 are KGHSH and LQKENI. With V trimmed by 5 bases and J by 10 bases, 11 bases remained unmatched. The CDR3 DNA sequence: TGTGCCAGCTCAGAGTTGGGGACAGAGGAATCACCCCTCCACTTT. Amino acids: CASSELGTEESPLHF.

DNA for the CDR3: TGTGCCAGCAGTGACAGGGGGACGTCTAATGAAAAACTGTTTTTT. Translated: CASSDRGTSNEKLFF. V and J are TRBV25-1 and TRBJ1-4; 7 bases line up with TRBD1. This CDR3 spans 15 amino acids. Germline-derived CDR1 and CDR2 are MGHDK and SYGVNS. With 3 bases clipped from V and 3 bases from J, the junction kept 4 bases outside the gene matches.

The chain links TRBV27 to TRBJ2-3; D is possibly TRBD2 (6 bases). There are 14 residues in the CDR3. Trimming stripped 3 bases from V and 1 base from J, with 8 bases between. The germline CDR1 and CDR2 sequences are MNHEY and SMNVEV (reference sequence). The CDR3 protein is CASSLGLGTDTQYF. Here the CDR3 DNA reads TGTGCCAGCAGTTTGGGACTGGGCACAGATACGCAGTATTTT.

This chain uses TRBV5-1 with TRBJ2-1; D gene ambiguous. CDR1 is SGHRS and CDR2 is YFSETQ in the germline V gene. This CDR3 spans 15 amino acids. Trimming stripped 0 bases from V and 9 bases from J, with 16 bases between. The CDR3 here is CASSLGVGSRGEQFF. The DNA for the CDR3 is TGCGCCAGCAGCTTGGGGGTGGGCAGTCGTGGTGAGCAGTTCTTC.

The CDR3 bases are TGTGCCAGAAGCTTGGAAGGCAGGGGATGGGAAAAACTGTTTTTT. Its translation is CARSLEGRGWEKLFF. The genes are TRBV5-3 and TRBJ1-4, with D possibly matching TRBD1 (6 bases). TRBV5-3 is an ORF for which the function is uncertain. V was cut by 0 bases and J by 8 bases, with 14 bases left in between. The CDR3 has 15 residues.

The CDR3 nucleotides are TGTGCCAGCAGCTTAGATCCGACAGGGAATTCACCCCTCCACTTT. It yields the protein CASSLDPTGNSPLHF. V and J are TRBV11-2 and TRBJ1-6; 7 nucleotides agree with TRBD1. This CDR3 has 15 amino acids. Germline values: CDR1 SGHAT, CDR2 FQNNGV. Trimming removed 0 bases from V and 7 bases from J; junction bases left unmatched: 3.

J is TRBJ2-5 and V is TRBV29-1; D remains ambiguous. The CDR3 covers 11 residues. Germline V gene lookup returns CDR1 SQVTM and CDR2 ANQGSEA. V lost 8 bases, J lost 6 bases, and 13 bases lay in between. The CDR3 sequence: CSSRSAKTQYF. Written as DNA, the CDR3 is TGCAGCTCCAGGTCTGCGAAGACCCAGTACTTC. Using reference TRBV29-1 and TRBJ2-5 for the parts outside the CDR3, the full variable domain is SAVISQKPSRDICQRGTSLTIQCQVDSQVTMMFWYRQQPGQSLTLIATANQGSEATYESGFVIDKFPISRPNLTFSTLTVSNMSPEDSSIYLCSSRSAKTQYFGPGTRLLVL.

V is TRBV19 and J is TRBJ2-1, with a weak D call TRBD1 (6 bases). This CDR3 is 13 amino acids long. Looked up from germline, CDR1 is LNHDA and CDR2 is SQIVND (reference sequence). Trimming took off 4 bases at V and 6 bases at J, with 10 bases between the two ends. The CDR3 bases are TGTGCCAGTAGTAGACGGACAGTCAATGAGCAGTTCTTC. Translating gives CASSRRTVNEQFF.

V is TRBV5-1 and J is TRBJ1-6, with D possibly matching TRBD1 (6 bases). V gave up 1 base and J gave up 7 bases, with 12 bases separating them. CDR3 length equals 15 residues. Germline V CDR1 and CDR2: SGHRS, YFSETQ. The CDR3 DNA reads TGCGCCAGCAGCTTGTTCAGGCAGGGGAATTCACCCCTCCACTTT. Translated: CASSLFRQGNSPLHF. Full variable domain (outside the CDR3, taken from reference TRBV5-1 and TRBJ1-6): KAGVTQTPRYLIKTRGQQVTLSCSPISGHRSVSWYQQTPGQGLQFLFEYFSETQRNKGNFPGRFSGRQFSNSRSEMNVSTLELGDSALYLCASSLFRQGNSPLHFGNGTRLTVT.

The chain combines TRBV5-4 with TRBJ1-2; D not certain. The CDR3 runs to 12 residues. The ends were cut back, 1 base at V and 3 bases at J, with 4 bases in the middle. Germline V gene data show CDR1 as SGHNT and CDR2 as YYREEE (reference sequence). The CDR3 DNA reads TGTGCCAGCAGCTTGAGAGACTATGGCTACACCTTC. This sequence encodes CASSLRDYGYTF.

This chain connects TRBV14 to TRBJ1-3; tentative D call: TRBD1 (6 bases). V was clipped by 3 bases and J by 4 bases, with 7 bases between them. This CDR3 has 13 residues. Germline V lookup: CDR1 SGHDN, CDR2 FVKESK. The CDR3 coding sequence is TGTGCCAGCAGCCAGGACAGCGGAAACACCATATATTTT. Protein product: CASSQDSGNTIYF.

The chain recombines TRBV4-1 with TRBJ1-6, with 7 bases matching TRBD1. The V gene's germline CDR1 is MGHRA and CDR2 YSYEKL. Germline trimming cut 1 base from V and 7 bases from J; bases unmatched to any gene: 1. The CDR3 length is 14 residues. The CDR3 is CASSQVTGNSPLHF. In DNA form, the CDR3 reads TGCGCCAGCAGCCAAGTGACAGGGAATTCACCCCTCCACTTT.

The rearrangement links TRBV29-1 to TRBJ1-1; 8 nucleotides match TRBD1. CDR1 and CDR2 (germline): SQVTM, ANQGSEA. CDR3 length equals 12 residues. Losses at the gene ends were 6 bases for V and 4 bases for J; bases not matched to a gene: 4. The CDR3, as DNA: TGCAGCGTCGACAGGGGAAGCACTGAAGCTTTCTTT. This gives the protein CSVDRGSTEAFF.

The chain has TRBV18 and TRBJ1-3; D call uncertain. The ends were cut back, 3 bases at V and 0 bases at J, with 6 bases in the middle. This CDR3 is built from 14 residues. Germline V gene lookup returns CDR1 KGHSH and CDR2 LQKENI. CDR3 residues: CASSPDNSGNTIYF. The CDR3, as DNA: TGTGCCAGCTCACCTGACAACTCTGGAAACACCATATATTTT. Full variable domain (rest looked up from reference TRBV18 and TRBJ1-3): NAGVMQNPRHLVRRRGQEARLRCSPMKGHSHVYWYRQLPEEGLKFMVYLQKENIIDESGMPKERFSAEFPKEGPSILRIQQVVRGDSAAYFCASSPDNSGNTIYFGEGSWLTVV.

The chain has TRBV25-1 and TRBJ1-1, with a possible D match to TRBD1 (6 bases). The ends were cut back, 3 bases at V and 5 bases at J, with 16 bases in the middle. CDR3 size: 15 residues. Germline-derived CDR1 and CDR2 are MGHDK and SYGVNS. The CDR3 spells CASSDQQGVGTEAFF. The CDR3 region has the DNA TGTGCCAGCAGTGATCAACAGGGAGTGGGGACTGAAGCTTTCTTT.

This sequence joins TRBV27 and TRBJ1-1; D is uncertain. With 1 base removed from V and 1 base from J, the gap between germline ends came to 10 bases. The germline gives CDR1 MNHEY, CDR2 SMNVEV (reference sequence). CDR3 length: 15 amino acids. The CDR3 nucleotides read TGTGCCAGCAGTTTATACCCCCCGCGGAACACTGAAGCTTTCTTT. Its translation: CASSLYPPRNTEAFF.

This chain links TRBV15 with TRBJ1-1; 8 positions match TRBD1. Germline CDR1 and CDR2: LNHNV and YYDKDF (reference sequence). V trimming: 0 bases; J trimming: 10 bases; junction bases outside the gene matches: 7. The CDR3 is 14 amino acids. The CDR3 DNA reads as TGTGCCACCAGCAGAGATTGGCCCGACAGGGGAGCTTTCTTT. Protein sequence: CATSRDWPDRGAFF.

This chain links TRBV27 with TRBJ2-1; 9 bases agree with TRBD1. Losses at the gene ends were 10 bases for V and 5 bases for J; bases not matched to a gene: 9. The V gene's germline CDR1 is MNHEY and CDR2 SMNVEV (reference sequence). The CDR3 extends over 14 amino acids. The DNA for the CDR3 is TGTGCCATTCCGCGGACAGGGGATGACAATGAGCAGTTCTTC. This translates into CAIPRTGDDNEQFF.

The chain uses TRBV15 and TRBJ1-4, with 8 bases fitting TRBD1. Germline V gene data show CDR1 as LNHNV and CDR2 as YYDKDF (reference sequence). V lost 1 base and J lost 4; bases outside the gene matches: 5. The CDR3 covers 16 residues. CDR3: CATSRGRQGSNEKLFF. CDR3 nucleotide sequence: TGTGCCACCAGCAGAGGCAGACAGGGGAGTAATGAAAAACTGTTTTTT.

The V and J genes are TRBV6-5 and TRBJ1-1; D not resolved. Germline values: CDR1 MNHEY, CDR2 SVGAGI. V lost 0 bases, J lost 4 bases, and 6 bases lay in between. The CDR3 is 13 residues long. CDR3 DNA: TGTGCCAGCAGTTACTCACCCGGCACTGAAGCTTTCTTT. Translated, it gives CASSYSPGTEAFF.

The chain is built from TRBV6-6 and TRBJ2-5, with 9 nucleotides matching TRBD1. This CDR3 is built from 14 residues. Germline loops: CDR1 MNHNY, CDR2 SVGAGI (reference sequence). J lost 5 bases, V lost 8 bases, and 9 bases had no gene match. The CDR3 sequence: CASCKGQGGETQYF. In nucleotides, the CDR3 is TGTGCCAGCTGCAAGGGACAGGGTGGGGAGACCCAGTACTTC.

The J gene is TRBJ2-3, the V gene TRBV5-1; D not resolved. There are 14 residues in the CDR3. Germline CDR1 and CDR2: SGHRS and YFSETQ. The germline V and J ends were trimmed by 0 bases and 4 bases, with 9 bases remaining between them. The CDR3, as DNA: TGCGCCAGCAGCTTGGAACAGTCGGCAGATACGCAGTATTTT. This gives the protein CASSLEQSADTQYF.